These 21 T cell receptor beta chains were sequenced from one sample in a study of blood T cell repertoires in COVID-19. Only in-frame clones appear in the TCRdb table, and some are missing; sequencing was by immunoSEQ multiplex PCR. The profile shows about 190,000 clones, about 83% of them singletons. Sequenced: peripheral blood. The receptors were sampled from a man aged 50 or older with active or convalescent COVID-19.

The chain is built from TRBV7-2 and TRBJ2-1, with D maybe TRBD2 (6 bases). The CDR3 length is 16 residues. V dropped 5 bases and J dropped 9 bases, with 23 bases sitting between them. CDR1 is SGHTA, CDR2 FQGNSA, per germline. The DNA for the CDR3 is TGTGCCAGCAGCCCTCGGACGGGACTCCCCTATTCTGAGCAGTTCTTC. Its translation is CASSPRTGLPYSEQFF. The full variable domain, completed using reference TRBV7-2 and TRBJ2-1, is GAGVSQSPSNKVTEKGKDVELRCDPISGHTALYWYRQSLGQGLEFLIYFQGNSAPDKSGLPSDRFSAERTGGSVSTLTIQRTQQEDSAVYLCASSPRTGLPYSEQFFGPGTRLTVL.

The CDR3 nucleotides read TGCAGCGTGACGGGACAGGGCCGTCGTGCCGATGGCTACACCTTC. Protein product: CSVTGQGRRADGYTF. The chain has TRBV29-1 and TRBJ1-2; TRBD1 matches 9 bases. With 6 bases clipped from V and 6 bases from J, the junction kept 14 bases outside the gene matches. CDR3 length: 15 residues. Germline V gene lookup returns CDR1 SQVTM and CDR2 ANQGSEA.

The CDR3 here is CASSKSENTEAFF. CDR3 nucleotides: TGTGCCAGCAGCAAATCAGAGAACACTGAAGCTTTCTTT. The genes are TRBV2 and TRBJ1-1; D not resolved. The CDR3 contains 13 residues. The germline V and J ends were trimmed by 6 bases and 1 base, with 9 bases remaining between them. Germline V CDR1 and CDR2: SNHLY, FYNNEI. Based on the CDR3 plus reference TRBV2 and TRBJ1-1, the full variable domain is EPEVTQTPSHQVTQMGQEVILRCVPISNHLYFYWYRQILGQKVEFLVSFYNNEISEKSEIFDDQFSVERPDGSNFTLKIRSTKLEDSAMYFCASSKSENTEAFFGQGTRLTVV.

This chain joins TRBV6-2 or TRBV6-3 and TRBJ2-1; 10 nucleotides align to TRBD2. This CDR3 comprises 16 residues. The junction had 10 bases not matched to a gene; V was cut back by 6 bases and J by 5 bases. Germline V CDR1 and CDR2: MNHEY, SVGEGT. CDR3 in amino acids: CASSLSLAGVNNEQFF. The CDR3 DNA reads TGTGCCAGCAGCCTTAGCCTAGCGGGGGTTAACAATGAGCAGTTCTTC.

The V gene is TRBV9, the J gene TRBJ1-1, with a weak D call TRBD1 (5 bases). The V gene lost 0 bases and the J gene lost 5 bases, with 11 bases spanning the gap. The CDR3 runs to 14 residues. Germline loops: CDR1 SGDLS, CDR2 YYNGEE. The DNA for the CDR3 is TGTGCCAGCAGCGTAGATGAGGGGAGGACTGAAGCTTTCTTT. Its translation: CASSVDEGRTEAFF.

This clone was picked up one time. This chain joins TRBV6-5 and TRBJ2-1; 8 bases map to TRBD1. The CDR3 runs to 12 residues. V trimming: 3 bases; J trimming: 10 bases; junction bases outside the gene matches: 2. CDR1 and CDR2 from the germline V gene are MNHEY and SVGAGI. The CDR3 loop is CASSYGQGEQFF. The CDR3 DNA follows: TGTGCCAGCAGTTATGGACAGGGCGAGCAGTTCTTC.

The V call is TRBV6-6, the J call TRBJ2-7, with TRBD2 as a possible D gene (5 bases). Trimming removed 0 bases from V and 2 bases from J, with 8 bases in between. The CDR3 totals 14 residues. CDR1 is MNHNY, CDR2 SVGAGI, per germline (reference sequence). The chain's CDR3 is CASSYSRTPYEQYF. The CDR3, as DNA: TGTGCCAGCAGTTACTCTCGGACTCCCTACGAGCAGTACTTC.

The J gene is TRBJ1-6, the V gene TRBV11-2; no firm D call. Germline V CDR1 and CDR2: SGHAT, FQNNGV. The CDR3 covers 16 residues. V lost 3 bases and J lost 2, with 11 bases in between. This CDR3 reads CASSFTGVPYNSPLHF. The CDR3 DNA is TGTGCCAGCAGCTTCACCGGGGTACCCTATAATTCACCCCTCCACTTT.

V gene TRBV5-4 combines with J gene TRBJ2-5; 9 nucleotides align to TRBD2. The CDR3 extends over 16 amino acids. Germline loops: CDR1 SGHNT, CDR2 YYREEE (reference sequence). V lost 7 bases, J lost 1 base, and 11 bases stayed unmatched. The CDR3 loop reads CASPGGSGGPQETQYF. CDR3 coding DNA: TGTGCCAGCCCTGGGGGCAGCGGGGGGCCCCAAGAGACCCAGTACTTC.

This sequence joins TRBV5-4 and TRBJ1-4; TRBD1 might be the D (5 bases). The CDR3 totals 15 residues. The V end was cut by 0 bases, the J end by 8 bases, with 14 bases between. In germline, CDR1 is SGHNT, CDR2 YYREEE (reference sequence). The DNA for the CDR3 is TGTGCCAGCAGCTTGGCGAGCGGGGCTAGCGAAAAACTGTTTTTT. Translated, it gives CASSLASGASEKLFF.

The CDR3 reads CATSDPGTGDNEQFF. As DNA, the CDR3 is TGTGCCACCAGTGATCCCGGGACAGGGGACAATGAGCAGTTCTTC. The V call is TRBV24-1, the J call TRBJ2-1, with 10 bases fitting TRBD1. Germline loops: CDR1 KGHDR, CDR2 SFDVKD. With 3 bases clipped from V and 5 bases from J, the junction kept 3 bases outside the gene matches. The CDR3 has 15 residues.

The V and J genes are TRBV29-1 and TRBJ1-1, with D perhaps matching TRBD1 (5 bases). V lost 7 bases and J lost 1, with 13 bases in between. This CDR3 is 13 amino acids long. CDR1 and CDR2 from the germline V gene are SQVTM and ANQGSEA. This CDR3 is CSAKRTQNTEAFF. The CDR3 nucleotides are TGCAGCGCCAAGAGGACACAGAACACTGAAGCTTTCTTT.

The CDR3 is CATSDGSNYGYTF. The CDR3 coding sequence is TGTGCCACCAGTGATGGCTCAAACTATGGCTACACCTTC. This chain links TRBV24-1 with TRBJ1-2; D ambiguous. The germline V gene encodes CDR1 KGHDR and CDR2 SFDVKD. Deletions cut 3 bases from V and 2 bases from J, with 6 bases between. CDR3 length equals 13 residues.

The chain joins TRBV27 to TRBJ2-5; 8 bases match TRBD2. The CDR3 loop spans 18 amino acids. The junction had 14 bases not matched to a gene; V was cut back by 4 bases and J by 1 base. Germline assignment: CDR1 MNHEY and CDR2 SMNVEV (reference sequence). The CDR3: CASSYTFGAGGPQETQYF. CDR3 coding DNA: TGTGCCAGCAGTTACACGTTCGGGGCGGGGGGACCCCAAGAGACCCAGTACTTC.

The chain recombines TRBV5-6 with TRBJ2-1; 8 bases are shared with TRBD2. This CDR3 contains 17 residues. J lost 2 bases, V lost 0 bases, and 7 bases had no gene match. The germline V gene has CDR1 SGHDT and CDR2 YYEEEE. This CDR3 is CASSLGRAGGAYNEQFF. In nucleotides, the CDR3 is TGTGCCAGCAGCTTGGGTCGTGCCGGGGGGGCCTACAATGAGCAGTTCTTC.

This clone came up once. This chain uses TRBV5-4 with TRBJ2-1; 7 bases are shared with TRBD1. Germline CDR1 is SGHNT and CDR2 is YYREEE (reference sequence). The CDR3 has 14 residues. J was trimmed by 4 bases and V by 3 bases; bases with no gene match: 4. As DNA, the CDR3 is TGTGCCAGCAGCTCTCAGGGGGAATACAATGAGCAGTTCTTC. Its protein product is CASSSQGEYNEQFF.

The gene calls are TRBV18 and TRBJ2-1, with 8 bases that match TRBD1. V dropped 3 bases and J dropped 7; count of bases not matched to a gene: 5. CDR1 KGHSH and CDR2 LQKENI come from the germline V gene. The length of the CDR3 is 14 residues. CDR3 residues: CASSPLTGANEQFF. CDR3 nucleotide sequence: TGTGCCAGCTCACCGCTGACAGGGGCGAATGAGCAGTTCTTC.

This clone showed up just a few times. The rearrangement links TRBV6-2 or TRBV6-3 to TRBJ2-3, with TRBD1 identical over 7 bases. After removal of 5 bases from V and 2 bases from J, the junction contained 4 bases not matched to a gene. Germline V gives CDR1 MNHEY, CDR2 SVGEGT. This CDR3 comprises 14 residues. The CDR3 nucleotides are TGTGCCAGCAGTCGGGACAGATACACAGATACGCAGTATTTT. Translating gives CASSRDRYTDTQYF.

The chain joins TRBV19 to TRBJ2-6, with TRBD1 matching over 7 bases. The CDR3 totals 16 residues. Germline trimming cut 5 bases from V and 0 bases from J; bases unmatched to any gene: 4. In germline, CDR1 is LNHDA, CDR2 SQIVND (reference sequence). As DNA, the CDR3 is TGTGCCAGTAGTCCCCGACAGGGCTCTGGGGCCAACGTCCTGACTTTC. Translating gives CASSPRQGSGANVLTF.

The chain carries TRBV10-1 and TRBJ2-7; 9 bases map to TRBD1. The CDR3 runs to 15 residues. From germline, CDR1 is WNHNN and CDR2 SYGVQD (reference sequence). V shed 2 bases, J shed 3 bases, and the junction held 5 bases outside the gene matches. The CDR3 spells CASSETGTGIYEQYF. As DNA, the CDR3 is TGCGCCAGCAGTGAGACCGGGACAGGGATCTACGAGCAGTACTTC.

The chain is built from TRBV29-1 and TRBJ1-2; D call uncertain. This CDR3 has 12 amino acids. Trimming stripped 2 bases from V and 4 bases from J, with 8 bases between. The germline CDR1 and CDR2 sequences are SQVTM and ANQGSEA. The CDR3 nucleotides are TGCAGCGTTGAACTTGGCAGCTATGGCTACACCTTC. It translates to CSVELGSYGYTF.